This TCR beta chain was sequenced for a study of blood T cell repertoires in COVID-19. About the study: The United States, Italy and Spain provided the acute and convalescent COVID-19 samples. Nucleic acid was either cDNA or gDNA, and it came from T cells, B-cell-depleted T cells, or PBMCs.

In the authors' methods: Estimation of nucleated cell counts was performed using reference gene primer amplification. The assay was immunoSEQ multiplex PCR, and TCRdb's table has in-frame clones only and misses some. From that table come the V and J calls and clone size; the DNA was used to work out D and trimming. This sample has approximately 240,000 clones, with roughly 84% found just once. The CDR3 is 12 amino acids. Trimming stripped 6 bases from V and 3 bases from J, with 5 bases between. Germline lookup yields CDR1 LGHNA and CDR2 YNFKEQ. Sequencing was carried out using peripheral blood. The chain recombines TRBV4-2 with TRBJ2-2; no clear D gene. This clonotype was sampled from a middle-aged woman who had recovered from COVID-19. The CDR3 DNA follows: TGTGCCAGCAGATCCTACACCGGGGAGCTGTTTTTT. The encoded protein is CASRSYTGELFF.